The T cell receptor beta chain under discussion was sequenced for a study of blood T cells in healthy people across ages. This clonotype was seen only a few times. Its antigen is undetermined. Next came a second PCR, run for about 7 to 12 cycles, which used a sample-barcoded 5' primer along with a J-beta primer mix. Via MiXCR, TCRdb re-called the 5' RACE reads, giving one row per CDR3 protein. The sample includes over a million distinct CDR3 sequences, more than 35% of them seen just once. This CDR3 spans 14 amino acids. Germline values: CDR1 SEHNR, CDR2 FQNEAQ (reference sequence). The J segment lost 4 bases and the V segment lost 4 bases, leaving 5 bases of the junction unmatched. Whole-study results and caveats: Changes in expanded clonotypes were possibly confounded, as the CMV status of donors was unknown.

The chain is built from TRBV7-9 and TRBJ2-5, with TRBD1 matching over 8 bases. This sequence originates from a woman aged 55-69 years in good health. Source material: blood. Here the CDR3 reads CASSSKTGAETQYF. The CDR3 coding sequence is TGTGCCAGCAGCTCGAAGACAGGGGCAGAGACCCAGTACTTC.